The rows below give T cell receptor beta chains drawn from one sample of a study of CD8 T cells in ankylosing spondylitis. TCRdb ran MiXCR on the 5' RACE reads and lists one entry per CDR3 protein. The sample records several thousand distinct CDR3 sequences, more than 8% being singletons. Sequencing input: blood, either unsorted or a sorted T cell fraction (not recorded which). The source is a male donor with ankylosing spondylitis or in good health (not recorded which). Each CDR3 is given with its conserved first and last residue. The D gene is left open where the match is weak. Clone size, where shown, is once, few, many, or a class for clones that have expanded.

j_gene | v_gene | abundance | d_gene | CDR3aa | CDR3nt
TRBJ2-1 | TRBV9 | few | - | CASSADNNEQFF | TGTGCCAGCAGCGCCGACAACAATGAGCAGTTCTTC
TRBJ1-1 | TRBV9 | medium-sized | - | CASSANLGVGTEAFF | TGTGCCAGCAGCGCGAACCTAGGGGTAGGCACTGAAGCTTTCTTT
TRBJ1-1 | TRBV9 | many | - | CASSVGGHLNTEAFF | TGTGCCAGCAGCGTAGGGGGACACTTGAACACTGAAGCTTTCTTT
TRBJ2-5 | TRBV9 | - | TRBD2 | CASAPRGGGASETQYF | TGTGCCAGCGCTCCCCGGGGCGGGGGGGCCTCGGAGACCCAGTACTTC
TRBJ1-4 | TRBV9 | many | TRBD1 | CASSATGGAEKLFF | TGTGCCAGCAGCGCTACAGGGGGTGCTGAAAAACTGTTTTTT
TRBJ2-5 | TRBV9 | many | TRBD1 | CASSPGTGRQETQYF | TGTGCCAGCAGCCCCGGGACAGGGAGGCAGGAGACCCAGTACTTC
TRBJ1-1 | TRBV9 | few | TRBD1 | CASSTRDRGMNTEAFF | TGTGCCAGCAGCACCCGGGACAGGGGAATGAACACTGAAGCTTTCTTT
TRBJ1-4 | TRBV9 | medium-sized | TRBD1 | CASSVGQGTNEKLFF | TGTGCCAGCAGCGTCGGACAGGGCACTAATGAAAAACTGTTTTTT
TRBJ2-1 | TRBV9 | medium-sized | - | CASSVEKSYEQFF | TGTGCCAGCAGCGTAGAAAAGTCGTATGAGCAGTTCTTC
TRBJ2-5 | TRBV9 | many | - | CASSAFGTKKETQYF | TGTGCCAGCAGCGCGTTCGGGACAAAAAAAGAGACCCAGTACTTC
TRBJ2-3 | TRBV9 | - | - | CASSVAGQRPDTQYF | TGTGCCAGCAGCGTAGCTGGTCAGCGCCCAGATACGCAGTATTTT
TRBJ1-3 | TRBV9 | few | TRBD1 | CASSVGGGPGNTIYF | TGTGCCAGCAGCGTAGGAGGGGGCCCTGGAAACACCATATATTTT
TRBJ2-2 | TRBV9 | many | - | CASSLGGTDYTGELFF | TGTGCCAGCAGCCTAGGCGGGACGGATTACACCGGGGAGCTGTTTTTT
TRBJ2-3 | TRBV9 | few | - | CASSVAGTVSTDTQYF | TGTGCCAGCAGCGTAGCCGGGACGGTTAGCACAGATACGCAGTATTTT
TRBJ2-1 | TRBV9 | many | - | CASSVDGAPGNEQFF | TGTGCCAGCAGCGTAGACGGGGCCCCCGGCAATGAGCAGTTCTTC
TRBJ1-2 | TRBV9 | medium-sized | TRBD1 | CASSGEGPTGVNYGYTF | TGTGCCAGCAGCGGAGAGGGCCCGACAGGGGTGAACTATGGCTACACCTTC
TRBJ2-1 | TRBV9 | medium-sized | - | CASSVLSGVEQFF | TGTGCCAGCAGCGTATTAAGCGGAGTTGAGCAGTTCTTC
TRBJ2-3 | TRBV9 | many | - | CASSVGGSVEGTQYF | TGTGCCAGCAGCGTAGGAGGTAGCGTGGAGGGGACGCAGTATTTT
TRBJ2-1 | TRBV9 | few | - | CASSDPGQHNEQFF | TGTGCCAGCAGCGACCCCGGACAGCACAATGAGCAGTTCTTC
TRBJ2-1 | TRBV9 | - | TRBD1 | CASSVSMWGTGDYNEQFF | TGTGCCAGCAGCGTTTCAATGTGGGGGACAGGGGACTACAATGAGCAGTTCTTC
TRBJ2-3 | TRBV9 | medium-sized | TRBD2 | CASSERTSGSTDTQYF | TGTGCCAGCAGCGAAAGGACTAGCGGAAGCACAGATACGCAGTATTTT
TRBJ1-3 | TRBV9 | many | - | CASSVDGNSGNTIYF | TGTGCCAGCAGCGTAGACGGGAACTCTGGAAACACCATATATTTT
TRBJ2-5 | TRBV9 | medium-sized | - | CASSGSPGQETQYF | TGTGCCAGCAGCGGAAGCCCAGGGCAAGAGACCCAGTACTTC
TRBJ2-3 | TRBV9 | many | TRBD2 | CASSDPVAGPGDTQYF | TGTGCCAGCAGCGACCCGGTAGCGGGGCCGGGAGATACGCAGTATTTT
TRBJ2-1 | TRBV9 | many | - | CASSGTSNEQFF | TGTGCCAGCAGCGGTACTAGCAATGAGCAGTTCTTC
TRBJ2-5 | TRBV9 | medium-sized | - | CASSVLAAPQETQYF | TGTGCCAGCAGCGTACTGGCGGCCCCACAAGAGACCCAGTACTTC
TRBJ1-4 | TRBV9 | many | TRBD1 | CASSASGQNEKLFF | TGTGCCAGCAGCGCCTCGGGACAGAATGAAAAACTGTTTTTT